This T cell receptor beta chain was observed in a study of response to subunit inactivated influenza vaccine. TCRdb re-called the RT-PCR reads through MiXCR, storing one row per CDR3 protein. The table lists 300,000 to 350,000 distinct CDR3 sequences, 21% of them singletons, with about a tenth in the top ten. Concerning this clonotype: Its cognate antigen is unknown.

Whole-study findings and limits: Authors suggested that a seasonal influenza vaccination recruits few new T cells each time.

The CDR3 consists of 15 residues. The germline CDR1 and CDR2 sequences are SGDLS and YYNGEE. Losses at the gene ends were 4 bases for V and 6 bases for J; bases not matched to a gene: 6. This receptor was identified in a man between 50 and 75 years old who received an inactivated influenza vaccine. This chain joins TRBV9 and TRBJ2-1, with TRBD2 matching over 11 bases. The sample consisted of PBMCs from blood, taken about 20 months after vaccination. The CDR3 is CASSLTSGSGNEQFF. The CDR3 DNA reads TGTGCCAGCAGCCTCACTAGCGGGAGCGGCAATGAGCAGTTCTTC. Based on the CDR3 plus reference TRBV9 and TRBJ2-1, the full variable domain is DSGVTQTPKHLITATGQRVTLRCSPRSGDLSVYWYQQSLDQGLQFLIQYYNGEERAKGNILERFSAQQFPDLHSELNLSSLELGDSALYFCASSLTSGSGNEQFFGPGTRLTVL.